Shown below are 2 T cell receptor beta chains from a single sample sequenced in a study of OX40 agonist ivuxolimab in advanced cancers. The repertoire was sequenced with immunoSEQ multiplex PCR; TCRdb's copy has only in-frame clones and lacks some. The sample has 6,500 to 9,000 clones, roughly 87% seen once. Sequenced here: CD4+ or CD8+ T cells sorted from blood, sampled in a trial of the OX40 agonist ivuxolimab. These receptor sequences come from an adult with an advanced solid tumor such as melanoma, head and neck, liver or kidney cancer.

J is TRBJ2-7 and V is TRBV28, with 7 bases matching TRBD2. Germline V gene sequence: CDR1 MDHEN, CDR2 SYDVKM. The junction had 17 bases not matched to a gene; V was cut back by 7 bases and J by 5 bases. The CDR3 extends over 16 amino acids. The CDR3 region has the DNA TGTGCCAGCACCACCCCCCCCGGGCGGGAGCCGGACGAGCAGTACTTC. Amino acids: CASTTPPGREPDEQYF.

This clone showed up just once. This rearrangement joins TRBV7-9 to TRBJ2-3, with TRBD2 matching 9 bases. Germline-derived CDR1 and CDR2 are SEHNR and FQNEAQ (reference sequence). V lost 4 bases and J lost 0; bases outside the gene matches: 5. The CDR3 loop spans 16 amino acids. CDR3 DNA: TGTGCCAGCAGCTCCTTTAGCGGGAGCAGCACAGATACGCAGTATTTT. Translating gives CASSSFSGSSTDTQYF. The variable domain in full, with the rest retrieved from reference TRBV7-9 and TRBJ2-3, is DTGVSQNPRHKITKRGQNVTFRCDPISEHNRLYWYRQTLGQGPEFLTYFQNEAQLEKSRLLSDRFSAERPKGSFSTLEIQRTEQGDSAMYLCASSSFSGSSTDTQYFGPGTRLTVL.